This TCR beta chain derives from a study of T cell responses to AZD1222 COVID-19 vaccine. Points from the study as a whole: White British donors predominated, females outnumbered males, and clonal diversity was possibly underestimated. The number of AZD1222 recipients seropositive at baseline was only 5 to 7.

Generated by immunoSEQ multiplex PCR, the TCRdb table keeps only in-frame clones and is missing some. The sample shows 75,000 or so clones, 75% to 95% of them seen only once. Of note for this clone: Its antigen remains unknown.

With 1 base clipped from V and 0 bases from J, the junction kept 7 bases outside the gene matches. The germline V gene has CDR1 LNHNV and CDR2 YYDKDF (reference sequence). The CDR3 is 17 residues long. The source of this sequence is an adult who received the AZD1222 COVID-19 vaccine. The chain combines TRBV15 with TRBJ2-5; 8 bases are shared with TRBD1. Sequenced here: peripheral blood, sampled 28 days after the second AZD1222 dose. The CDR3 nucleotides read TGTGCCACCAGCAGAGGATGGGGACAGGCAAACCAAGAGACCCAGTACTTC. Protein: CATSRGWGQANQETQYF.